The next 24 T cell receptor beta chains were all read from a single sample in a study of blood T cells in healthy people across ages. For the second PCR, which ran for about 7 to 11 cycles, a sample-barcoded 5' primer and a J-beta primer mix were used. TCRdb re-analysed the 5' RACE reads in MiXCR, keeping a single row per CDR3 protein. The data contain 1.5 million to 2 million distinct CDR3 sequences, roughly 50% of them singletons. The sequenced sample consisted of blood. Every receptor here comes from a woman aged 40 to 55 in good health.

This chain links TRBV15 with TRBJ2-4; D is tentatively TRBD1 or TRBD2 (5 bases each). This CDR3 has 15 residues. Trimming removed 0 bases from V and 13 bases from J, with 19 bases in between. The germline V gene encodes CDR1 LNHNV and CDR2 YYDKDF (reference sequence). DNA of the CDR3: TGTGCCACCAGCAGAGAACGGGACGGCTCCTACGGGCAGTACTTC. Amino acids: CATSRERDGSYGQYF.

CDR3 in amino acids: CASSIAGAFSGANVLTF. CDR3 coding DNA: TGTGCCAGCAGCATAGCGGGGGCCTTCTCTGGGGCCAACGTCCTGACTTTC. This chain joins TRBV28 and TRBJ2-6, with 9 bases identical to TRBD2. Germline V gene lookup returns CDR1 MDHEN and CDR2 SYDVKM. With V trimmed by 6 bases and J by 0 bases, 6 bases remained unmatched. The CDR3 runs to 17 residues.

The chain employs TRBV6-2 or TRBV6-3 and TRBJ2-6; 9 bases line up with TRBD1. Trimming removed 1 base from V and 0 bases from J; junction bases left unmatched: 4. Germline assignment: CDR1 MNHEY and CDR2 SVGEGT. The CDR3 is 18 amino acids. CDR3 in amino acids: CASSYWGQGRSGANVLTF. The DNA of the CDR3 is TGTGCCAGCAGTTACTGGGGACAGGGCCGCTCTGGGGCCAACGTCCTGACTTTC.

The chain employs TRBV20-1 and TRBJ2-4; 7 bases align to TRBD1. The J call is uncertain, as TRBJ2-5 better fits the DNA end. Germline V gene data show CDR1 as DFQATT and CDR2 as SNEGSKA (reference sequence). The CDR3 covers 12 residues. The CDR3 spells CSASTGWETQYF. The CDR3 nucleotides are TGCAGTGCCTCGACAGGGTGGGAGACCCAGTACTTC.

Many counts were recorded for this clonotype. This chain connects TRBV4-3 to TRBJ2-7, with D possibly TRBD2 on 6 matching bases. This CDR3 spans 13 amino acids. The V end lost 0 bases, the J end lost 6 bases, and 9 bases lay between the germline ends. Germline lookup yields CDR1 LGHNA and CDR2 YSLEER. CDR3 bases: TGCGCCAGCAGCCAAGAGGAGGGAATCGAGCAGTACTTC. Amino acids: CASSQEEGIEQYF.

This chain links TRBV3-1 with TRBJ2-1; 7 bases line up with TRBD1. The length of the CDR3 is 14 residues. V dropped 3 bases and J dropped 5; count of bases not matched to a gene: 4. The germline V gene has CDR1 LGHDT and CDR2 YNNKEL (reference sequence). DNA for the CDR3: TGTGCCAGCAGCCAGACGACAGGGAACAATGAGCAGTTCTTC. Protein product: CASSQTTGNNEQFF.

Points on this clonotype: This may be a read error, as it is one base from a much larger clone. V usage is TRBV7-2 and J usage is TRBJ2-5; 13 nucleotides match TRBD2. Germline V gene lookup returns CDR1 SGHTA and CDR2 FQGNSA. The CDR3 sequence is 18 residues long. Losses at the gene ends were 2 bases for V and 11 bases for J; bases not matched to a gene: 17. For the CDR3, the DNA is TGTGCCAGCAGCTTAAATCCTACTAGCGGGGGGGGAAACAATGAGCAGTACTTC. Protein sequence: CASSLNPTSGGGNNEQYF.

The chain couples TRBV20-1 to TRBJ2-3, with a tentative D call TRBD2 (7 bases). The V end lost 6 bases, the J end lost 0 bases, and 13 bases lay between the germline ends. This CDR3 comprises 14 residues. From germline, CDR1 is DFQATT and CDR2 SNEGSKA (reference sequence). CDR3 protein: CSATKGGSTDTQYF. As DNA, the CDR3 is TGCAGTGCCACGAAGGGGGGGAGCACAGATACGCAGTATTTT.

V usage is TRBV27 and J usage is TRBJ1-2; 7 bases line up with TRBD1. The trim removed 6 bases at V and 1 base at J, leaving 17 bases unmatched. Germline CDR1 reads MNHEY; CDR2 reads SMNVEV (reference sequence). The CDR3 loop spans 18 amino acids. The CDR3 sequence: CASSSPRGVKNRNYGYTF. The CDR3 DNA reads as TGTGCCAGCAGCTCACCCAGGGGGGTGAAGAATCGTAACTATGGCTACACCTTC.

The chain links TRBV29-1 to TRBJ2-4, with a tentative D call TRBD2 (5 bases). CDR3 length equals 13 residues. Germline V lookup: CDR1 SQVTM, CDR2 ANQGSEA. CDR3 nucleotides: TGCAACGTGTTATACTCGGGATCAAACATTCAGTACTTC. Its translation: CNVLYSGSNIQYF. Variable domain in full (rest from reference TRBV29-1 and TRBJ2-4): SAVISQKPSRDICQRGTSLTIQCQVDSQVTMMFWYRQQPGQSLTLIATANQGSEATYESGFVIDKFPISRPNLTFSTLTVSNMSPEDSSIYLCNVLYSGSNIQYFGAGTRLSVL.

The chain links TRBV7-9 to TRBJ1-2; possible D gene TRBD1, 5 bases. Germline assignment: CDR1 SEHNR and CDR2 FQNEAQ (reference sequence). The CDR3 is 12 residues long. V was shortened by 3 bases and J by 8 bases, with 10 bases between the two germline ends. Here the CDR3 reads CASSFGASGYTF. The CDR3 nucleotides are TGTGCCAGCAGCTTTGGGGCCTCCGGCTACACCTTC.

The genes are TRBV4-3 and TRBJ2-5, with a tentative D call TRBD2 (5 bases). CDR1 and CDR2 from the germline V gene are LGHNA and YSLEER. Trimming shortened V by 2 bases and J by 5 bases, and 15 bases separated the two germline ends. This CDR3 has 15 amino acids. The CDR3 here is CASSQFPDSRETQYF. The DNA of the CDR3 is TGCGCCAGCAGCCAATTCCCGGACTCGAGGGAGACCCAGTACTTC.

The chain links TRBV29-1 to TRBJ1-1; D is possibly TRBD1 (6 bases). Per germline, CDR1 SQVTM and CDR2 ANQGSEA. With 3 bases removed from V and 1 base from J, the gap between germline ends came to 12 bases. The CDR3 consists of 14 residues. For the CDR3, the DNA is TGCAGCGTTGAGGGGGGGGCCTCGAACACTGAAGCTTTCTTT. Protein: CSVEGGASNTEAFF. The whole variable domain, filled in from reference TRBV29-1 and TRBJ1-1, reads SAVISQKPSRDICQRGTSLTIQCQVDSQVTMMFWYRQQPGQSLTLIATANQGSEATYESGFVIDKFPISRPNLTFSTLTVSNMSPEDSSIYLCSVEGGASNTEAFFGQGTRLTVV.

In its sample, this clonotype was seen a few times. The genes are TRBV9 and TRBJ2-7; D may be TRBD1 or TRBD2 (5 bases each). The CDR3 extends over 15 amino acids. Trimming left V 0 bases short and J 7 bases short, with 17 bases between. Germline CDR1 reads SGDLS; CDR2 reads YYNGEE. CDR3: CASSVEGDVGNEQYF. CDR3 coding DNA: TGTGCCAGCAGCGTAGAAGGGGACGTAGGCAATGAGCAGTACTTC.

The chain employs TRBV27 and TRBJ2-7, with 8 bases lining up with TRBD1. J gave up 4 bases and V 3 bases, and 5 bases lay outside the gene matches. The CDR3 is 14 residues long. CDR1 is MNHEY and CDR2 is SMNVEV in the germline V gene (reference sequence). The CDR3 loop reads CASSLGRGQYEQYF. CDR3 DNA: TGTGCCAGCAGTTTGGGCAGGGGGCAGTACGAGCAGTACTTC.

This clonotype has just a few counts. CDR3 sequence reads: CASSSWVRGFGETQYF. The CDR3 coding sequence is TGTGCCAGCAGCTCCTGGGTCAGGGGATTTGGGGAGACCCAGTACTTC. The V gene is TRBV5-6, the J gene TRBJ2-5, with D perhaps matching TRBD1 (6 bases). V was cut by 3 bases and J by 5 bases, with 20 bases left in between. Germline CDR1 is SGHDT and CDR2 is YYEEEE. The CDR3 is 16 residues long.

There are many counts of this clonotype. This chain connects TRBV7-2 to TRBJ2-1; no definite D call. V gave up 8 bases and J gave up 7 bases, with 12 bases separating them. This CDR3 spans 12 amino acids. The germline V gene has CDR1 SGHTA and CDR2 FQGNSA. CDR3 amino acids: CASLSARNEQFF. The CDR3 coding sequence is TGTGCCAGCTTGTCAGCGAGGAATGAGCAGTTCTTC.

In this sample, this clonotype turned up a few times. The chain carries TRBV20-1 and TRBJ1-2; 7 nucleotides agree with TRBD1. Germline V gene sequence: CDR1 DFQATT, CDR2 SNEGSKA (reference sequence). This CDR3 has 17 amino acids. The ends lost 0 bases at V and 3 bases at J; junction bases unmatched: 13. Written as DNA, the CDR3 is TGCAGTGCTAGAGAGCTTTCCGACAGGGAGATGGACTATGGCTACACCTTC. Its translation is CSARELSDREMDYGYTF.

This chain links TRBV12-3 or TRBV12-4 with TRBJ1-5; weak D call: TRBD1 (6 bases). There are 15 residues in the CDR3. Trimming pared 6 bases from V and 2 bases from J, leaving 14 bases between. The DNA of the CDR3 is TGTGCCAGCAGGAGGACAGCCGTCGGCAATCAGCCCCAGCATTTT. Translation: CASRRTAVGNQPQHF.

This clonotype was observed a few times. The V gene is TRBV20-1, the J gene TRBJ2-7; D could derive from TRBD1 or TRBD2 (6 bases each). Germline assignment: CDR1 DFQATT and CDR2 SNEGSKA (reference sequence). Trimming removed 0 bases from V and 0 bases from J, with 12 bases in between. The CDR3 sequence is 15 residues long. Written as DNA, the CDR3 is TGCAGTGCTAGAGAGGCGGGACACTTCTCCTACGAGCAGTACTTC. This sequence encodes CSAREAGHFSYEQYF.

This clonotype was detected a few times. The chain links TRBV29-1 to TRBJ1-1; D unresolved. The germline CDR1 and CDR2 sequences are SQVTM and ANQGSEA. The CDR3 has 12 residues. Trimming took 1 base from V and 1 from J, leaving 4 bases between them. The CDR3 here is CSVEGQNTEAFF. CDR3 nucleotides: TGCAGCGTTGAAGGCCAGAACACTGAAGCTTTCTTT.

This chain joins TRBV20-1 and TRBJ2-3; D possibly matches TRBD1 or TRBD2 (6 bases each). In germline, CDR1 is DFQATT, CDR2 SNEGSKA (reference sequence). The CDR3 extends over 15 amino acids. The ends were cut back, 6 bases at V and 4 bases at J, with 20 bases in the middle. CDR3 bases: TGCAGTGCCGAACCGATGATGGGGGGCCCAGATACGCAGTATTTT. Translating gives CSAEPMMGGPDTQYF.

The J gene is TRBJ2-1, the V gene TRBV6-5; a possible D gene is TRBD1 (7 bases). Per the germline V gene, CDR1 is MNHEY and CDR2 is SVGAGI. Trimming shortened V by 4 bases and J by 0 bases, and 16 bases separated the two germline ends. This CDR3 has 17 amino acids. The CDR3 loop is CASSSRLEGASYNEQFF. The CDR3 nucleotides read TGTGCCAGCAGTTCCCGGCTGGAGGGGGCCTCCTACAATGAGCAGTTCTTC.

CDR3 amino acids: CASRQTGVDGYTF. CDR3 nucleotide sequence: TGTGCCAGCAGGCAGACAGGGGTAGATGGCTACACCTTC. The rearrangement uses TRBV6-5 and TRBJ1-2, with TRBD1 identical over 8 bases. The CDR3 has 13 residues. Germline V gene sequence: CDR1 MNHEY, CDR2 SVGAGI. The trim removed 6 bases at V and 6 bases at J, leaving 6 bases unmatched.